The next 10 T cell receptor beta chains were all read from a single sample in a study of post-analysis software for immune sequencing data. Findings of the study overall: About five TRBV segments (TRBV5-6, TRBV5-1 and TRBV20-1 among them) occurred more frequently in patients than in controls.

The TCR beta cDNA libraries contained unique molecular identifiers. TCRdb re-called the PCR reads with MiXCR, one entry per CDR3 protein. This table has around 700,000 distinct CDR3 sequences, 55% to 60% appearing once. Antigens for these TCRs are unknown. The specimen sequenced was blood. The receptors were gathered from a girl aged 2 to 9 with multiple sclerosis.

V and J are TRBV4-3 and TRBJ2-1, with 12 bases identical to TRBD2. The CDR3 totals 16 residues. Losses at the gene ends were 5 bases for V and 5 bases for J; bases not matched to a gene: 7. From germline, CDR1 is LGHNA and CDR2 YSLEER. The CDR3 DNA reads as TGCGCCAGCAGCGACCTACTAGCGGGGGGAAACAATGAGCAGTTCTTC. It yields the protein CASSDLLAGGNNEQFF.

This clonotype has more than one count but fewer than ten. V is TRBV11-2 and J is TRBJ2-3, with TRBD2 matching over 15 bases. V gave up 5 bases and J gave up 3 bases; unmatched junction bases: 3. The CDR3 is made up of 16 amino acids. Germline V gives CDR1 SGHAT, CDR2 FQNNGV. The chain's CDR3 is CASSRGTSGRTDTQYF. DNA of the CDR3: TGTGCCAGCAGCCGTGGGACTAGCGGGAGGACAGATACGCAGTATTTT.

A word on this clonotype: A read error may produce the germline difference seen at one junction end. The chain joins TRBV15 to TRBJ2-1; 10 nucleotides agree with TRBD2. CDR3 length: 16 amino acids. Germline-derived CDR1 and CDR2 are LNHNV and YYDKDF (reference sequence). The CDR3 protein is CATSRQGLAWDNERFF. Here the CDR3 DNA reads TGTGCCACCAGCAGACAGGGACTAGCGTGGGACAATGAGCGGTTCTTC. The variable domain in full, with the rest retrieved from reference TRBV15 and TRBJ2-1, is DAMVIQNPRYQVTQFGKPVTLSCSQTLNHNVMYWYQQKSSQAPKLLFHYYDKDFNNEADTPDNFQSRRPNTSFCFLDIRSPGLGDTAMYLCATSRQGLAWDNERFFGPGTRLTVL.

V is TRBV6-5 and J is TRBJ1-2; D gene uncertain. Trimming pared 6 bases from V and 4 bases from J, leaving 15 bases between. In germline, CDR1 is MNHEY, CDR2 SVGAGI. This CDR3 is built from 14 residues. The CDR3, as DNA: TGTGCCAGCAGGGTGGCAGGCGGTTCCTATGGCTACACCTTC. This encodes CASRVAGGSYGYTF.

Remarks on this clonotype: The junction shows a germline mismatch at one end, possibly a read error. This rearrangement joins TRBV2 to TRBJ1-5; no firm D call. Germline values: CDR1 SNHLY, CDR2 FYNNEI. The CDR3 consists of 15 residues. In DNA, the CDR3 is TGTGCCGGCAGTGAGGGAGGTGGCACCAATCAGCCCCAGCATTTT. Encoded protein: CAGSEGGGTNQPQHF.

This chain connects TRBV10-1 to TRBJ1-6; no definite D call. Germline CDR1 is WNHNN and CDR2 is SYGVQD (reference sequence). This CDR3 contains 15 residues. V gave up 0 bases and J gave up 4 bases, with 7 bases separating them. CDR3 region: CASSESTAYNSPLHF. In DNA form, the CDR3 reads TGCGCCAGCAGTGAGTCGACGGCGTATAATTCACCCCTCCACTTT.

This sequence joins TRBV7-3 and TRBJ1-4, with TRBD1 matching over 9 bases. V lost 6 bases, J lost 6 bases, and 8 bases stayed unmatched. The CDR3 is made up of 15 amino acids. CDR1 SGHTA and CDR2 FQGTGA come from the germline V gene. CDR3 amino acids: CASRPTGQGDEKLFF. The CDR3 DNA sequence: TGTGCCAGCAGGCCGACGGGACAGGGCGATGAAAAACTGTTTTTT.

As DNA, the CDR3 is TGTGCCAGCAGCCAAGAACCAGCGGGAGCACTAGATACGCAGTATTTT. It translates to CASSQEPAGALDTQYF. The chain carries TRBV14 and TRBJ2-3; the match to TRBD2 covers 8 bases. The CDR3 spans 16 residues. CDR1 and CDR2 (germline): SGHDN, FVKESK. J was trimmed by 5 bases and V by 0 bases; bases with no gene match: 7.

The J gene is TRBJ1-5, the V gene TRBV7-9; D possibly corresponds to TRBD1 (5 bases). The V gene's germline CDR1 is SEHNR and CDR2 FQNEAQ (reference sequence). The CDR3 is 15 amino acids. Trimming took 3 bases from V and 1 from J, leaving 10 bases between them. In nucleotides, the CDR3 is TGTGCCAGCAGCTTTGGGACGGACAGCAATCAGCCCCAGCATTTT. This gives the protein CASSFGTDSNQPQHF.

The genes are TRBV29-1 and TRBJ2-4; D gene uncertain. The CDR3 has 12 residues. Germline V gene sequence: CDR1 SQVTM, CDR2 ANQGSEA. With 4 bases removed from V and 6 bases from J, the gap between germline ends came to 10 bases. DNA of the CDR3: TGCAGCGTTGTAACAGACTCAAACATTCAGTACTTC. Its translation is CSVVTDSNIQYF.